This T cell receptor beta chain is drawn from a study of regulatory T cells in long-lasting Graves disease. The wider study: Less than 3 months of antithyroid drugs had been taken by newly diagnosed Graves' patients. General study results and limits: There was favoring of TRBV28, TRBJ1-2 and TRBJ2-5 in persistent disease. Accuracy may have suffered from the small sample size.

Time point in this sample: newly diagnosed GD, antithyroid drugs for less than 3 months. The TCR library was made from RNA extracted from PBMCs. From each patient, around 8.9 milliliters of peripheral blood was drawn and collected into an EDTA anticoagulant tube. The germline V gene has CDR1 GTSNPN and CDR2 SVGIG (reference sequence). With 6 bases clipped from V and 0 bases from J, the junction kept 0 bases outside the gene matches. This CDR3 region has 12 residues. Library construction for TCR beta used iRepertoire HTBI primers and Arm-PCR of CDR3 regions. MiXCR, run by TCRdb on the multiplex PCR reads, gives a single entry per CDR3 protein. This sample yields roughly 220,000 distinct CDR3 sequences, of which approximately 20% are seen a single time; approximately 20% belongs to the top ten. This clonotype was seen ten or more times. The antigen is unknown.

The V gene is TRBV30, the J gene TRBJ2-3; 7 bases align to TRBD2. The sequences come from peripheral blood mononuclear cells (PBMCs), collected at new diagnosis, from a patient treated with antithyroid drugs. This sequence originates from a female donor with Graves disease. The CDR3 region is CACGGSTDTQYF. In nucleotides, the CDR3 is TGTGCCTGCGGGGGGAGCACAGATACGCAGTATTTT.